These 9 T cell receptor beta chains share one sample of origin, sequenced in a study of T cells in tuberculosis. Thawed, overnight-rested PBMC were stained with GMM-loaded CD1B tetramer, viability dye and anti-CD3, then sorted. The CD1B tetramers carried C32 glucose monomycolate purified from Rhodococcus equi. Produced via immunoSEQ multiplex PCR; TCRdb's table is partial and in-frame only. The table has nearly 60,000 clones, roughly 90% seen once. The sample taken for sequencing was CD1b-GMM tetramer-negative cells sorted from PBMCs. The receptor set was obtained from an adult woman with latent tuberculosis.

The V gene is TRBV5-6, the J gene TRBJ1-1; D perhaps matches TRBD1 (5 bases). The CDR3 totals 16 residues. Germline V gene lookup returns CDR1 SGHDT and CDR2 YYEEEE. V gave up 0 bases and J gave up 0 bases, with 12 bases separating them. CDR3: CASSLEKRQLNTEAFF. Written as DNA, the CDR3 is TGTGCCAGCAGCTTGGAGAAGAGACAGTTGAACACTGAAGCTTTCTTT. Full variable domain (remainder filled in from reference TRBV5-6 and TRBJ1-1): DAGVTQSPTHLIKTRGQQVTLRCSPKSGHDTVSWYQQALGQGPQFIFQYYEEEERQRGNFPDRFSGHQFPNYSSELNVNALLLGDSALYLCASSLEKRQLNTEAFFGQGTRLTVV.

This chain joins TRBV11-1 and TRBJ1-2, with D unclear. The CDR3 extends over 13 amino acids. Germline V gives CDR1 SGHAT, CDR2 FQDESV (reference sequence). V lost 3 bases to trimming and J lost 3 bases, with 8 bases between them. CDR3 region: CASSFDGYYGYTF. Here the CDR3 DNA reads TGTGCCAGCAGCTTCGACGGGTACTATGGCTACACCTTC.

The CDR3 DNA is TGTGCCAGCTCCCCGGACAAGAACACTGAAGCTTTCTTT. Translation gives CASSPDKNTEAFF. The chain recombines TRBV18 with TRBJ1-1; possibly TRBD1 for D (5 bases). Per germline, CDR1 KGHSH and CDR2 LQKENI. Trimming shortened V by 6 bases and J by 1 base, and 9 bases separated the two germline ends. The CDR3 runs 13 residues.

The chain carries TRBV19 and TRBJ2-7, with 7 bases aligning to TRBD1. The CDR3 is 16 amino acids. After removal of 5 bases from V and 3 bases from J, the junction contained 13 bases not matched to a gene. CDR1 LNHDA and CDR2 SQIVND come from the germline V gene (reference sequence). In DNA, the CDR3 is TGTGCCAGTAGTTGGACCGCCGGGACAGCTTACTACGAGCAGTACTTC. Translated, it gives CASSWTAGTAYYEQYF.

The chain carries TRBV28 and TRBJ2-7, with D tentatively TRBD2 (6 bases). V lost 6 bases and J 6 bases, leaving 21 bases between the germline ends. The CDR3 length is 15 residues. Germline V gene sequence: CDR1 MDHEN, CDR2 SYDVKM. The CDR3 region has the DNA TGTGCCAGCAGGTCCCCGCGACTAGGACTCTTCGAGCAGTACTTC. This sequence encodes CASRSPRLGLFEQYF. The variable domain in full, with the rest retrieved from reference TRBV28 and TRBJ2-7, is DVKVTQSSRYLVKRTGEKVFLECVQDMDHENMFWYRQDPGLGLRLIYFSYDVKMKEKGDIPEGYSVSREKKERFSLILESASTNQTSMYLCASRSPRLGLFEQYFGPGTRLTVT.

The chain carries TRBV7-9 and TRBJ2-1; D ambiguous. CDR1 and CDR2 from the germline V gene are SEHNR and FQNEAQ (reference sequence). There are 16 residues in the CDR3. V was pared by 5 bases and J by 5 bases, with 19 bases between. Here the CDR3 DNA reads TGTGCCAGCAGCCGCCCCTTCATAGAGATCAACAATGAGCAGTTCTTC. This codes for CASSRPFIEINNEQFF.

The chain joins TRBV27 to TRBJ2-7; 8 nucleotides line up with TRBD1. V lost 5 bases, J lost 2 bases, and 8 bases stayed unmatched. Germline CDR1 and CDR2: MNHEY and SMNVEV (reference sequence). This CDR3 spans 15 amino acids. The CDR3: CASSQSGTGAYEQYF. CDR3 sequence (DNA): TGTGCCAGCAGTCAATCCGGGACAGGCGCCTACGAGCAGTACTTC.

This clone was seen more than once but under ten times. This chain uses TRBV6-5 with TRBJ1-2; TRBD1 agrees at 9 bases. CDR3 length equals 13 residues. With 11 bases clipped from V and 8 bases from J, the junction kept 12 bases outside the gene matches. Germline lookup yields CDR1 MNHEY and CDR2 SVGAGI. The CDR3 bases are TGTGCCGTACGGACAGGGGATCGCTGGGGCTACACCTTC. Translated: CAVRTGDRWGYTF.

The rearrangement joins TRBV6-5 to TRBJ1-2, with 8 bases fitting TRBD1. Germline-derived CDR1 and CDR2 are MNHEY and SVGAGI. The CDR3 totals 12 residues. The V gene end was trimmed by 5 bases and the J gene end by 4 bases; junction bases not matched to a gene: 0. CDR3 coding DNA: TGTGCCAGCAGTGGGACAGGCTATGGCTACACCTTC. Translating gives CASSGTGYGYTF.